This paragraph reports one T cell receptor beta chain. These data belong to a study of T cells in tuberculosis. No alpha-beta pairing information exists for these sequences. Produced via immunoSEQ multiplex PCR; TCRdb's table is partial and in-frame only. The data show 80,000 to 90,000 clones, roughly 90% seen once. After thawing and overnight rest, PBMC were stained with GMM-loaded CD1B tetramer, viability dye and anti-CD3 for sorting. The CD1B tetramers carried C32 glucose monomycolate purified from Rhodococcus equi. Tetramer-sorted PBMC had been CD14 monocyte-depleted before freezing. Each donor contributed roughly 100,000 sorted tetramer-negative cells. Sequencing was carried out using CD1b-GMM tetramer-negative cells sorted from PBMCs. This sequence was found in an adult woman with latent tuberculosis.

The CDR3 region is CASRGGYGYGYTF. The CDR3 bases are TGTGCCTCCCGCGGGGGGTATGGCTATGGCTACACCTTC. The chain recombines TRBV7-2 with TRBJ1-2; maybe TRBD1 (5 bases). This CDR3 contains 13 residues. V lost 11 bases and J lost 4, with 17 bases in between. CDR1 and CDR2 from the germline V gene are SGHTA and FQGNSA.